This T cell receptor beta chain was retrieved from a study of T-cell memory formation after mild COVID-19. The CDR3 has 15 amino acids. CDR1 is SGHRS and CDR2 is YFSETQ in the germline V gene. V was trimmed by 9 bases and J by 5 bases, leaving 22 bases between them. In TCRdb, the 5' RACE reads were re-called with MiXCR into one record per CDR3 protein. The repertoire has more than 400,000 distinct CDR3 sequences, 15% to 20% of them found once; the top ten carry about 12%. This sequence joins TRBV5-1 and TRBJ2-3, with a possible D match to TRBD2 (7 bases). The receptor's source is an adult woman who had mild COVID-19 (a few samples of this study predate the infection). Cell type and time point are not known. Specimen: PBMCs or a T cell subset sorted from them (not recorded which). In nucleotides, the CDR3 is TGCGCCACCGGCATAAGGGGGGGCCGTGGAGATACGCAGTATTTT. It yields the protein CATGIRGGRGDTQYF.